This TCR beta chain originates from a study of blood T cell repertoires in COVID-19. The CDR3 consists of 11 residues. The V gene's germline CDR1 is DFQATT and CDR2 SNEGSKA (reference sequence). In the study's own analysis: Amplification of reference gene primers was used by the study to estimate nucleated cell counts. The assay was immunoSEQ multiplex PCR, and TCRdb's table has in-frame clones only and misses some. V, J and clone size are taken as reported in that table, and D and trimming were inferred from the DNA itself. This table holds some 300,000 clones, 85% to 90% found once. The specimen was peripheral blood. The V gene is TRBV20-1, the J gene TRBJ2-3; no reliable D call. The receptor's source is a woman in her forties or fifties with COVID-19, enrolled during active disease. The CDR3 loop reads CSTPLADTQYF. CDR3 DNA: TGCAGCACTCCTCTCGCAGATACGCAGTATTTT.